The 24 T cell receptor beta chains below come from one sample, sequenced in a study of CD8+ T cells in alopecia areata. Sequencing used cDNA as its template, made by extracting RNA and reverse transcribing it. This table comes from immunoSEQ multiplex PCR, and its TCRdb copy is limited to in-frame clones, with some not included. The sample has more than 130,000 clones; approximately 80% are singletons. The treatment: oral pan-JAK inhibitor, 5-10 mg twice daily. The sample in question was CD8+ T cells sorted from blood, obtained at week 4, from a patient treated with tofacitinib. The source is a human donor with alopecia areata.

This chain connects TRBV5-1 to TRBJ2-7; D possibly matches TRBD1 or TRBD2 (5 bases each). The CDR3 length is 15 residues. CDR1 and CDR2 from the germline V gene are SGHRS and YFSETQ. Trimming stripped 0 bases from V and 3 bases from J, with 13 bases between. Written as DNA, the CDR3 is TGCGCCAGCAGCTTGGAGTCTGGGGACGTCTACGAGCAGTACTTC. Translation: CASSLESGDVYEQYF.

This chain uses TRBV7-2 with TRBJ2-7; D is uncertain. Looked up from germline, CDR1 is SGHTA and CDR2 is FQGNSA. This CDR3 contains 12 residues. V was cut by 1 base and J by 6 bases, with 7 bases left in between. DNA of the CDR3: TGTGCCAGCAGCTTAGGGGTCAGCGAGCAGTACTTC. Translated: CASSLGVSEQYF.

The chain links TRBV12-5 to TRBJ2-3; 9 positions agree with TRBD2. CDR1 is LGHNT, CDR2 FRNRAP, per germline. The CDR3 runs 15 residues. The V gene end was trimmed by 8 bases and the J gene end by 2 bases; junction bases not matched to a gene: 8. The CDR3 loop is CASLELAGITDTQYF. In DNA form, the CDR3 reads TGTGCTAGTCTCGAACTAGCGGGCATCACAGATACGCAGTATTTT.

This chain links TRBV30 with TRBJ1-2; D remains ambiguous. CDR1 and CDR2 (germline): GTSNPN, SVGIG (reference sequence). The CDR3 totals 14 residues. Trimming shortened V by 0 bases and J by 2 bases, and 10 bases separated the two germline ends. CDR3 bases: TGTGCCTGGAGTGTTGTGGGCCACAACTATGGCTACACCTTC. It yields the protein CAWSVVGHNYGYTF.

The chain couples TRBV11-2 to TRBJ2-5, with TRBD1 as a possible D gene (6 bases). There are 14 residues in the CDR3. The germline V gene has CDR1 SGHAT and CDR2 FQNNGV. Trimming stripped 2 bases from V and 5 bases from J, with 12 bases between. For the CDR3, the DNA is TGTGCCAGCAGCTTATTAGGGGGTACTGAGACCCAGTACTTC. Protein product: CASSLLGGTETQYF.

The gene calls are TRBV29-1 and TRBJ1-2; a possible D gene is TRBD1 (5 bases). This CDR3 is built from 11 residues. The germline V gene has CDR1 SQVTM and CDR2 ANQGSEA. Trimming took off 2 bases at V and 6 bases at J, with 7 bases between the two ends. The CDR3 is CSVELGDGYTF. CDR3 DNA sequence: TGCAGCGTTGAACTAGGGGATGGCTACACCTTC.

This rearrangement joins TRBV16 to TRBJ2-5; D gene unclear. Trimming cost V 1 base and J 4 bases, with 7 bases left between them. Germline V CDR1 and CDR2: KGHSY, FQNENV. CDR3 length: 13 residues. The CDR3 sequence is CASSQYQVETQYF. As DNA, the CDR3 is TGTGCCAGCAGCCAATACCAAGTAGAGACCCAGTACTTC.

The chain carries TRBV27 and TRBJ2-2; D gene ambiguous. V was pared by 1 base and J by 0 bases, with 6 bases between. Germline V gene sequence: CDR1 MNHEY, CDR2 SMNVEV (reference sequence). CDR3 length: 15 residues. The DNA of the CDR3 is TGTGCCAGCAGTTTATATCCCGCGAACACCGGGGAGCTGTTTTTT. This sequence encodes CASSLYPANTGELFF.

The chain couples TRBV11-2 to TRBJ2-5; TRBD2 matches 7 bases. Germline lookup yields CDR1 SGHAT and CDR2 FQNNGV. This CDR3 has 15 amino acids. V shed 0 bases, J shed 5 bases, and the junction held 6 bases outside the gene matches. This chain's CDR3 is CASSLESSGWETQYF. Here the CDR3 DNA reads TGTGCCAGCAGCTTAGAGTCTAGCGGTTGGGAGACCCAGTACTTC.

The chain uses TRBV9 and TRBJ2-1; 8 nucleotides agree with TRBD2. Trimming removed 5 bases from V and 4 bases from J; junction bases left unmatched: 5. The CDR3 contains 14 residues. Germline assignment: CDR1 SGDLS and CDR2 YYNGEE. The CDR3 spells CASSLGTSYNEQFF. The DNA of the CDR3 is TGTGCCAGCAGTCTAGGGACTAGTTACAATGAGCAGTTCTTC.

The rearrangement joins TRBV7-8 to TRBJ2-7; 12 nucleotides agree with TRBD1. From germline, CDR1 is SGHVS and CDR2 FQNEAQ. CDR3 length: 12 residues. V lost 6 bases to trimming and J lost 6 bases; unmatched junction nucleotides: 0. CDR3 DNA: TGTGCCAGCAGGGGACAGGGGGCCGAGCAGTACTTC. It encodes CASRGQGAEQYF. The whole variable domain, filled in from reference TRBV7-8 and TRBJ2-7, reads GAGVSQSPRYKVAKRGQDVALRCDPISGHVSLFWYQQALGQGPEFLTYFQNEAQLDKSGLPSDRFFAERPEGSVSTLKIQRTQQEDSAVYLCASRGQGAEQYFGPGTRLTVT.

This chain uses TRBV27 with TRBJ2-1, with a weak D call TRBD1 (5 bases). With 5 bases removed from V and 0 bases from J, the gap between germline ends came to 20 bases. Germline CDR1 reads MNHEY; CDR2 reads SMNVEV (reference sequence). This CDR3 is 18 amino acids long. The CDR3 DNA sequence: TGTGCCAGCAGTCAACTGGTGTCAGGGCTCATCTCCTACAATGAGCAGTTCTTC. It yields the protein CASSQLVSGLISYNEQFF.

V usage is TRBV13 and J usage is TRBJ2-1; D uncertain. Per germline, CDR1 PRHDT and CDR2 FYEKMQ (reference sequence). The CDR3 contains 12 residues. V gave up 5 bases and J gave up 7 bases, with 9 bases separating them. The CDR3 protein is CASSPDLNEQFF. The CDR3 region has the DNA TGTGCCAGCAGCCCGGACCTTAATGAGCAGTTCTTC. The entire variable domain, with the rest obtained from reference TRBV13 and TRBJ2-1, is as follows: AAGVIQSPRHLIKEKRETATLKCYPIPRHDTVYWYQQGPGQDPQFLISFYEKMQSDKGSIPDRFSAQQFSDYHSELNMSSLELGDSALYFCASSPDLNEQFFGPGTRLTVL.

J is TRBJ2-7 and V is TRBV6-1, with D unresolved. This CDR3 is built from 13 residues. V gave up 4 bases and J gave up 2 bases, with 9 bases separating them. Germline V CDR1 and CDR2: MNHNS, SASEGT. The CDR3 loop reads CASSGPATYEQYF. The CDR3 DNA reads as TGTGCCAGCAGTGGGCCCGCCACCTACGAGCAGTACTTC.

This clone has a single count. This chain uses TRBV21-1 with TRBJ2-1; TRBD2, the table's D call, lacks a check against the DNA. TRBV21-1 is a recognized pseudogene. The CDR3 contains 11 residues. The DNA for the CDR3 is TGTGCCAGCAGCAAACGTAATGAGCAGTTCTTC. Encoded protein: CASSKRNEQFF.

The chain has TRBV7-9 and TRBJ2-1; D not resolved. Germline V CDR1 and CDR2: SEHNR, FQNEAQ (reference sequence). The length of the CDR3 is 15 residues. Trimming shortened V by 5 bases and J by 8 bases, and 19 bases separated the two germline ends. The CDR3 spells CASSAPGRRSDEQFF. The CDR3 DNA sequence: TGTGCCAGCAGCGCGCCGGGCCGCCGGTCCGATGAGCAGTTCTTC.

The rearrangement uses TRBV29-1 and TRBJ2-2; 10 nucleotides line up with TRBD2. The CDR3 is made up of 15 amino acids. V gave up 7 bases and J gave up 4 bases; unmatched junction bases: 9. Germline V gene sequence: CDR1 SQVTM, CDR2 ANQGSEA. The CDR3 is CSALSGGSLTGELFF. In DNA form, the CDR3 reads TGCAGCGCCCTTAGCGGGGGGTCCCTCACCGGGGAGCTGTTTTTT.

This rearrangement joins TRBV19 to TRBJ2-5, with D unresolved. The CDR3 has 12 residues. Trimming pared 2 bases from V and 4 bases from J, leaving 5 bases between. The germline CDR1 and CDR2 sequences are LNHDA and SQIVND (reference sequence). The CDR3 bases are TGTGCCAGTAGTATAATCGGAGAGACCCAGTACTTC. Translated: CASSIIGETQYF.

This chain joins TRBV30 and TRBJ2-3, with TRBD1 as a possible D gene (5 bases). V shed 4 bases and J shed 3 bases, with 11 bases lying between them. The CDR3 sequence is 13 residues long. Germline loops: CDR1 GTSNPN, CDR2 SVGIG (reference sequence). The CDR3 bases are TGTGCCTGGACTAGGGGTATAACAGATACGCAGTATTTT. Translated: CAWTRGITDTQYF. Based on the CDR3 plus reference TRBV30 and TRBJ2-3, the full variable domain is SQTIHQWPATLVQPVGSPLSLECTVEGTSNPNLYWYRQAAGRGLQLLFYSVGIGQISSEVPQNLSASRPQDRQFILSSKKLLLSDSGFYLCAWTRGITDTQYFGPGTRLTVL.

V is TRBV7-9 and J is TRBJ2-5; 12 positions agree with TRBD2. The length of the CDR3 is 17 residues. Germline V gene data show CDR1 as SEHNR and CDR2 as FQNEAQ (reference sequence). V gave up 5 bases and J gave up 2 bases; unmatched junction bases: 9. The CDR3 sequence: CASSPLLAGGPQETQYF. The CDR3 DNA is TGTGCCAGCAGCCCCCTACTAGCGGGGGGCCCACAAGAGACCCAGTACTTC.

The chain has TRBV27 and TRBJ2-7; TRBD2 is a possible D gene (6 bases). Germline assignment: CDR1 MNHEY and CDR2 SMNVEV (reference sequence). Trimming removed 4 bases at V and 3 bases at J, with 7 bases between. This CDR3 has 12 amino acids. This CDR3 is CASSYGGYEQYF. In DNA, the CDR3 is TGTGCCAGCAGTTACGGGGGCTACGAGCAGTACTTC.

This clone was picked up one time. The chain links TRBV4-3 to TRBJ2-7, with D perhaps assigned TRBD1 or TRBD2 (6 bases each). The CDR3 sequence is 16 residues long. V gave up 3 bases and J gave up 5 bases, with 20 bases separating them. Germline values: CDR1 LGHNA, CDR2 YSLEER. For the CDR3, the DNA is TGCGCCAGCAGCCAGTACCCACCCGGGGGCAAGGACGAGCAGTACTTC. Protein sequence: CASSQYPPGGKDEQYF.

The V and J genes are TRBV19 and TRBJ1-2; D not certain. This CDR3 is built from 13 residues. V lost 5 bases and J lost 0, with 7 bases in between. Germline-derived CDR1 and CDR2 are LNHDA and SQIVND (reference sequence). CDR3 in amino acids: CASSYGPNYGYTF. The CDR3 DNA reads TGTGCCAGTAGTTACGGGCCTAACTATGGCTACACCTTC.

V gene TRBV7-9 combines with J gene TRBJ2-3, with 9 bases that match TRBD1. Germline assignment: CDR1 SEHNR and CDR2 FQNEAQ (reference sequence). The CDR3 sequence is 16 residues long. V shed 0 bases, J shed 5 bases, and the junction held 6 bases outside the gene matches. Here the CDR3 DNA reads TGTGCCAGCAGCTTAGCGGACAGGGGTGAATTAGATACGCAGTATTTT. Residues: CASSLADRGELDTQYF.